These T cell receptor beta chains were read from a single sample in a study of CXCR3 chemokines and chemotherapy response in bladder cancer. TCRdb recomputed calls from the PCR reads with MiXCR, one row per CDR3 protein. Of about 8,100 distinct CDR3 sequences listed, roughly 13% are singletons. Collection of the sample occurred from a patient whose treatment included neoadjuvant chemotherapy. The receptors shown here come from a human donor with bladder cancer that responded to neoadjuvant chemotherapy. Both conserved end residues are part of each CDR3. D genes are given only for firm matches. The size of a clone is reported for some rows only, either as once, few or many, or as a class for expanded clones.

CDR3 length	clone size	D gene	V gene	J gene	CDR3 protein	CDR3 DNA
15	many	-	TRBV30	TRBJ1-4	CAWSLSRGSNEKLFF	TGTGCCTGGAGCCTGTCAAGGGGGTCTAATGAAAAACTGTTTTTT
14	medium-sized	TRBD1	TRBV6-1	TRBJ2-4	CASSQRTGTNIQYF	TGTGCCAGCAGTCAGCGGACAGGGACGAACATTCAGTACTTC
16	few	-	TRBV5-6	TRBJ1-5	CASSSTGEYSNQPQHF	TGTGCCAGCAGCTCTACGGGAGAATATAGCAATCAGCCCCAGCATTTT
15	many	-	TRBV18	TRBJ2-5	CASSGSRGRAETQYF	TGTGCCAGCTCCGGAAGTCGGGGGCGGGCGGAGACCCAGTACTTC
13	many	TRBD1	TRBV29-1	TRBJ2-7	CRTEGQGPYEQYF	TGCAGGACGGAAGGACAGGGCCCCTACGAGCAGTACTTC
13	medium-sized	TRBD1	TRBV7-2	TRBJ2-7	CASSFQGVQEQYF	TGTGCCAGCAGCTTCCAGGGGGTACAAGAGCAGTACTTC
14	medium-sized	-	TRBV6-5	TRBJ2-3	CASSYSDGTDTQYF	TGTGCCAGCAGTTACTCTGACGGCACAGATACGCAGTATTTT
13	-	TRBD1	TRBV4-1	TRBJ2-5	CASSQQGAETQYF	TGCGCCAGCAGCCAACAGGGGGCCGAGACCCAGTACTTC
15	many	TRBD1	TRBV7-2	TRBJ2-3	CASMQDRGGRDTQYF	TGTGCCAGCATGCAAGACAGGGGAGGTCGAGATACGCAGTATTTT
13	many	-	TRBV15	TRBJ2-5	CATSVHAGETQYF	TGTGCCACCAGCGTCCACGCCGGGGAGACCCAGTACTTC
19	-	TRBD1	TRBV27	TRBJ2-2	CASSLRGRDRGPNTGELFF	TGTGCCAGCAGTTTGCGAGGAAGGGACAGGGGGCCAAACACCGGGGAGCTGTTTTTT
14	many	-	TRBV6-5	TRBJ2-7	CASSRPGASYEQYF	TGTGCCAGCAGCCGGCCGGGGGCCTCCTACGAGCAGTACTTC
13	many	TRBD2	TRBV27	TRBJ2-7	CASAPGGPYEQYF	TGTGCCAGCGCGCCGGGGGGGCCCTACGAGCAGTACTTC
13	many	-	TRBV10-2	TRBJ2-3	CASSETAWDTQYF	TGCGCCAGCAGTGAGACAGCGTGGGATACGCAGTATTTT
15	many	-	TRBV7-2	TRBJ2-1	CASSVWGTGYNEQFF	TGTGCCAGCAGCGTCTGGGGGACGGGGTACAATGAGCAGTTCTTC
14	medium-sized	-	TRBV6-5	TRBJ2-5	CASSRGSGQETQYF	TGTGCCAGCAGTAGGGGGTCAGGGCAAGAGACCCAGTACTTC
14	many	-	TRBV19	TRBJ1-2	CASSITGSGYGYTF	TGTGCCAGTAGTATTACGGGGTCTGGCTATGGCTACACCTTC
12	many	-	TRBV7-2	TRBJ2-5	CASSFPGETQYF	TGTGCCAGCAGCTTCCCGGGAGAGACCCAGTACTTC
15	many	-	TRBV12-3/TRBV12-4	TRBJ1-1	CASSPDRGRDTEAFF	TGTGCCAGCAGCCCGGACCGGGGACGGGACACTGAAGCTTTCTTT
13	medium-sized	-	TRBV29-1	TRBJ2-7	CSASSLSSYEQYF	TGCAGTGCCAGTTCCCTTAGCTCCTACGAGCAGTACTTC
13	medium-sized	-	TRBV19	TRBJ1-1	CASSIRGATEAFF	TGTGCCAGTAGTATCCGCGGGGCCACTGAAGCTTTCTTT
15	few	-	TRBV20-1	TRBJ1-2	CSARDLSDLSYGYTF	TGCAGTGCGCGGGACCTATCCGACCTTTCCTATGGCTACACCTTC
16	many	TRBD2	TRBV18	TRBJ2-2	CASSPLRLAGTGELFF	TGTGCCAGCTCACCACTTCGGCTAGCGGGAACCGGGGAGCTGTTTTTT
11	many	-	TRBV5-6	TRBJ2-5	CASSLEAIQYF	TGTGCCAGCAGCTTGGAGGCAATCCAGTACTTC
17	medium-sized	TRBD1	TRBV6-5	TRBJ1-1	CASSYSMGQGAGTEAFF	TGTGCCAGCAGTTACTCGATGGGGCAGGGGGCAGGAACTGAAGCTTTCTTT
16	-	TRBD1	TRBV12-3/TRBV12-4	TRBJ2-2	CASRPPGTVNTGELFF	TGTGCCAGCAGACCTCCCGGGACAGTTAACACCGGGGAGCTGTTTTTT
13	many	-	TRBV6-1	TRBJ2-7	CASSEIEGGEQYF	TGTGCCAGCAGTGAAATTGAGGGCGGCGAGCAGTACTTC
13	medium-sized	TRBD1	TRBV24-1	TRBJ1-1	CATGRTGREQAFF	TGTGCCACCGGCCGGACAGGGAGGGAACAAGCTTTCTTT
14	many	-	TRBV18	TRBJ2-5	CASSGNSWGETQYF	TGTGCCAGCTCAGGAAATTCGTGGGGGGAGACCCAGTACTTC
12	many	-	TRBV7-9	TRBJ2-7	CASSWDPTEQYF	TGTGCCAGCAGCTGGGACCCGACCGAGCAGTACTTC
14	-	TRBD1	TRBV6-5	TRBJ1-6	CASTQRDRNSPLHF	TGTGCCAGCACCCAACGGGACAGAAATTCACCCCTCCACTTT
13	-	-	TRBV5-6	TRBJ1-2	CASSLEGQYGYTF	TGTGCCAGCAGCTTGGAGGGCCAGTATGGCTACACCTTC
16	few	TRBD1	TRBV30	TRBJ2-2	CAWSGGDRVNTGELFF	TGTGCCTGGAGTGGGGGGGACAGGGTGAACACCGGGGAGCTGTTTTTT
14	-	-	TRBV30	TRBJ1-5	CAWSGRTGNQPQHF	TGTGCCTGGAGTGGCCGGACGGGGAATCAGCCCCAGCATTTT
12	-	-	TRBV7-9	TRBJ2-1	CASSSNGDEQFF	TGTGCCAGCAGCAGCAACGGCGATGAGCAGTTCTTC
11	-	-	TRBV14	TRBJ2-7	CASTQNYEQYF	TGTGCCAGCACACAGAACTACGAGCAGTACTTC
11	many	-	TRBV18	TRBJ2-5	CASSPKETQYF	TGTGCCAGCTCACCAAAGGAGACCCAGTACTTC
15	many	TRBD2	TRBV19	TRBJ2-5	CASSRILAGVETQYF	TGTGCCAGTAGTAGAATACTAGCGGGGGTTGAGACCCAGTACTTC
15	-	-	TRBV10-3	TRBJ2-7	CAISESQGKSYEQYF	TGTGCCATCAGTGAGTCCCAGGGAAAGAGTTACGAGCAGTACTTC
15	large	TRBD2	TRBV19	TRBJ2-1	CASSSSGGSSNEQFF	TGTGCCAGTAGTAGCAGCGGGGGGTCTTCGAATGAGCAGTTCTTC
12	medium-sized	TRBD1	TRBV19	TRBJ1-2	CASEQGVYGYTF	TGTGCCAGTGAACAGGGGGTCTATGGCTACACCTTC
15	many	TRBD1	TRBV27	TRBJ1-2	CASSSQGADEYGYTF	TGTGCCAGCAGTTCACAGGGGGCTGATGAATATGGCTACACCTTC
14	-	TRBD1	TRBV12-3/TRBV12-4	TRBJ2-3	CASSLTGLTDTQYF	TGTGCCAGCAGTTTGACAGGGTTGACGGATACGCAGTATTTT
16	medium-sized	-	TRBV24-1	TRBJ2-3	CATSDHDRQGTDTQYF	TGTGCCACCAGTGACCATGACAGGCAAGGCACAGATACGCAGTATTTT
12	-	-	TRBV16	TRBJ1-1	CASSQQGIEAFF	TGTGCCAGCAGCCAACAAGGTATTGAAGCTTTCTTT
14	many	-	TRBV6-1	TRBJ2-5	CASSIQGFKETQYF	TGTGCCAGCAGTATCCAGGGGTTCAAAGAGACCCAGTACTTC
10	-	-	TRBV20-1	TRBJ1-2	CSAPMDGYTF	TGCAGTGCTCCCATGGATGGCTACACCTTC
14	many	TRBD1	TRBV10-3	TRBJ2-7	CAISPAGGFGEQYF	TGTGCCATCAGTCCCGCAGGGGGCTTCGGCGAGCAGTACTTC
15	medium-sized	TRBD1	TRBV6-1	TRBJ1-1	CASSERQGLGRGAFF	TGTGCCAGCAGTGAAAGACAGGGGTTAGGTCGGGGAGCTTTCTTT
12	many	-	TRBV6-1	TRBJ2-1	CASSMTFDEQFF	TGTGCCAGCAGTATGACCTTCGATGAGCAGTTCTTC